The subject of this entry is one T cell receptor (beta chain). Some clones are missing from TCRdb's copy, which holds only in-frame ones; the method was immunoSEQ multiplex PCR. Seen here are 300,000 to 400,000 clones, nearly 95% observed once, and the top ten hold approximately 5%. This sample stems from a study of brain T cells in children with intractable seizures. Time point meaning: blood from clinic visit 5 months post-surgery; TSC patient then seizure free. The germline V and J ends were trimmed by 7 bases and 2 bases, with 17 bases remaining between them. The CDR3 is 16 residues long. CDR1 is MNHNY and CDR2 is SVGAGI in the germline V gene (reference sequence).

The source of this sequence is a boy under two years old with tuberous sclerosis and intractable seizures. The sample consisted of peripheral blood, taken approximately 5 months after surgery. J is TRBJ1-4 and V is TRBV6-6; no clear D. The CDR3 bases are TGTGCCAGCACCCGAGACCCCGGTGGGACTAATGAAAAACTGTTTTTT. Residues: CASTRDPGGTNEKLFF.